What follows are 7 T cell receptor beta chains derived from one specimen sequenced in a study of PD-L1 blockade in urothelial cancer. Clones were sequenced by immunoSEQ multiplex PCR, and TCRdb holds only the in-frame ones, with some missing. Here the sample spans 98,000 or so clones, 90% being singletons. Time point noted: pretreatment peripheral blood. The source material was PBMCs, sampled around atezolizumab (anti-PD-L1) treatment. These receptors were collected from a man aged 55 to 70 with urothelial cancer.

The J gene is TRBJ2-7, the V gene TRBV27; 11 bases line up with TRBD2. Looked up from germline, CDR1 is MNHEY and CDR2 is SMNVEV (reference sequence). Trimming removed 4 bases from V and 4 bases from J; junction bases left unmatched: 6. The CDR3 has 15 residues. For the CDR3, the DNA is TGTGCCAGCAGTTGGGGACTAGCGGAAACTTACGAGCAGTACTTC. Translating it yields CASSWGLAETYEQYF.

This clone has a handful of counts. The chain carries TRBV2 and TRBJ1-2, with 9 nucleotides matching TRBD1. CDR1 and CDR2 from the germline V gene are SNHLY and FYNNEI. The V segment lost 6 bases and the J segment 6 bases; nucleotides outside the gene matches: 5. CDR3 length equals 13 residues. CDR3 sequence: CASSRQGDDGYTF. CDR3 nucleotides: TGTGCCAGCAGCAGACAGGGGGATGATGGCTACACCTTC.

J is TRBJ2-2 and V is TRBV10-3; TRBD2 agrees at 16 bases. V gave up 2 bases and J gave up 5 bases; unmatched junction bases: 8. Germline-derived CDR1 and CDR2 are ENHRY and SYGVKD. The CDR3 totals 19 residues. The CDR3 loop is CAISELGLAGGHGTGELFF. The CDR3 nucleotides are TGTGCCATCAGTGAGCTGGGACTAGCGGGGGGGCATGGTACCGGGGAGCTGTTTTTT.

The rearrangement joins TRBV5-6 to TRBJ1-5; no firm D call. The germline V gene encodes CDR1 SGHDT and CDR2 YYEEEE. The CDR3 is 14 amino acids. V was pared by 0 bases and J by 0 bases, with 4 bases between. CDR3 nucleotide sequence: TGTGCCAGCAGCTTGGGTTATAGCAATCAGCCCCAGCATTTT. Translating gives CASSLGYSNQPQHF.

The V gene is TRBV7-2, the J gene TRBJ2-2, with a weak D call TRBD1 (7 bases). The CDR3 is 18 amino acids. Germline CDR1 reads SGHTA; CDR2 reads FQGNSA. Deletions cut 6 bases from V and 7 bases from J, with 27 bases between. Here the CDR3 reads CASRTFRAGKGASGELFF. In DNA form, the CDR3 reads TGTGCCAGCAGAACCTTCCGGGCGGGGAAGGGGGCTAGCGGGGAGCTGTTTTTT.

The chain joins TRBV27 to TRBJ2-3, with D maybe TRBD1 (5 bases). This CDR3 comprises 14 residues. Germline V CDR1 and CDR2: MNHEY, SMNVEV (reference sequence). The V end was cut by 4 bases, the J end by 5 bases, with 13 bases between. CDR3: CASSSPQGRDTQYF. The CDR3, as DNA: TGTGCCAGCAGTTCGCCCCAGGGCCGAGATACGCAGTATTTT.

The chain has TRBV18 and TRBJ2-4; perhaps TRBD2 as D (5 bases). V shed 6 bases and J shed 7 bases, with 25 bases lying between them. Germline V gene data show CDR1 as KGHSH and CDR2 as LQKENI. There are 17 residues in the CDR3. The CDR3 protein is CASSPSSGGLRTNIQYF. The CDR3 nucleotides read TGTGCCAGCTCTCCCAGCTCGGGTGGATTGAGGACTAACATTCAGTACTTC.